This entry lists 24 T cell receptor beta chains sequenced from one sample in a study of identical twins. TCRdb re-called the 5' RACE reads through MiXCR, storing one row per CDR3 protein. The data show about 890,000 distinct CDR3 sequences, around 12% seen once. This sample also belongs to another study, concerning yellow fever vaccine responses in identical twins.

Sequenced sample: PBMCs. The source of these receptors is a woman younger than 30 in good health.

This clonotype has at least ten counts. V gene TRBV10-3 combines with J gene TRBJ1-4; 9 positions agree with TRBD1. CDR3 size: 13 residues. Germline assignment: CDR1 ENHRY and CDR2 SYGVKD. Trimming cost V 10 bases and J 7 bases; bases outside gene matches: 7. The CDR3 nucleotides read TGTGCCAGCGGACAGGGGCGAGGTGAAAAACTGTTTTTT. This gives the protein CASGQGRGEKLFF.

V usage is TRBV5-6 and J usage is TRBJ2-1; the match to TRBD1 covers 7 bases. Germline V gives CDR1 SGHDT, CDR2 YYEEEE. The V gene end was trimmed by 0 bases and the J gene end by 5 bases; junction bases not matched to a gene: 5. The CDR3 has 15 residues. In DNA form, the CDR3 reads TGTGCCAGCAGCTTGGAACAGGGGATTGACAATGAGCAGTTCTTC. Its protein product is CASSLEQGIDNEQFF.

This clonotype appeared a few times. The V call is TRBV29-1, the J call TRBJ2-5, with D unclear. Germline V lookup: CDR1 SQVTM, CDR2 ANQGSEA. Trimming took off 2 bases at V and 5 bases at J, with 9 bases between the two ends. This CDR3 region has 12 residues. CDR3 region: CSVELMGETQYF. The CDR3, as DNA: TGCAGCGTTGAACTGATGGGGGAGACCCAGTACTTC.

This clonotype was seen only a few times. In DNA form, the CDR3 reads TGTGCCAGCAGCGTCCTGGGGCTAGCGGGAGGAACAGATACGCAGTATTTT. Its translation is CASSVLGLAGGTDTQYF. The rearrangement joins TRBV5-6 to TRBJ2-3; 11 bases are shared with TRBD2. The J segment lost 3 bases and the V segment lost 4 bases, leaving 10 bases of the junction unmatched. CDR1 is SGHDT, CDR2 YYEEEE, per germline. The CDR3 runs to 17 residues.

This clonotype was detected only a few times. The CDR3 loop is CASSLYWSKRETQYF. The CDR3 DNA is TGTGCCAGCAGTTTGTACTGGTCGAAAAGGGAGACCCAGTACTTC. V is TRBV27 and J is TRBJ2-5; D is unresolved. The germline V gene encodes CDR1 MNHEY and CDR2 SMNVEV (reference sequence). V was pared by 3 bases and J by 5 bases, with 16 bases between. The CDR3 length is 15 residues.

At least ten counts were recorded for this clonotype. The gene calls are TRBV4-1 and TRBJ2-7; the D is unclear. The CDR3 totals 15 residues. The V gene lost 1 base and the J gene lost 2 bases, with 12 bases spanning the gap. CDR1 is MGHRA and CDR2 is YSYEKL in the germline V gene. The CDR3, as DNA: TGCGCCAGCAGCCAAGTATCAGGCAAGGCCTACGAGCAGTACGTC. Its protein is CASSQVSGKAYEQYV.

This clonotype has a handful of counts. V gene TRBV20-1 combines with J gene TRBJ2-7; 10 nucleotides agree with TRBD2. This CDR3 has 15 residues. Trimming removed 4 bases from V and 0 bases from J; junction bases left unmatched: 6. The germline V gene has CDR1 DFQATT and CDR2 SNEGSKA (reference sequence). The DNA of the CDR3 is TGCAGTGCTAACTCCGGGACTAGCGCCTCCTACGAGCAGTACTTC. Its protein product is CSANSGTSASYEQYF.

The V call is TRBV7-9, the J call TRBJ1-6, with TRBD1 identical over 8 bases. The CDR3 contains 15 residues. Germline CDR1 SEHNR, CDR2 FQNEAQ (reference sequence). V lost 6 bases and J lost 6; bases outside the gene matches: 7. The CDR3 region is CASSPGGQGNSPLHF. The CDR3 DNA reads as TGTGCCAGCAGTCCCGGCGGACAGGGTAATTCACCCCTCCACTTT.

This clonotype has more than one count but fewer than ten. The chain uses TRBV28 and TRBJ2-3, with TRBD2 identical over 12 bases. The CDR3 has 18 residues. V shed 0 bases and J 6 bases; nucleotides not matched to a gene: 10. Germline CDR1 MDHEN, CDR2 SYDVKM. CDR3 protein: CASSLCIGLAGIDDTQYF. The DNA of the CDR3 is TGTGCCAGCAGTTTATGCATCGGACTAGCGGGGATAGACGATACGCAGTATTTT.

Here the CDR3 DNA reads TGTGCCAGCAGTTTATGGTACAGGGGAAATACCGGGGAGCTGTTTTTT. Protein: CASSLWYRGNTGELFF. The V and J genes are TRBV28 and TRBJ2-2; TRBD1 matches 7 bases. Unmatched junction bases numbered 6, after V lost 0 bases and J lost 5 bases. There are 16 residues in the CDR3. Per the germline V gene, CDR1 is MDHEN and CDR2 is SYDVKM. Variable domain in full (rest from reference TRBV28 and TRBJ2-2): DVKVTQSSRYLVKRTGEKVFLECVQDMDHENMFWYRQDPGLGLRLIYFSYDVKMKEKGDIPEGYSVSREKKERFSLILESASTNQTSMYLCASSLWYRGNTGELFFGEGSRLTVL.

This clonotype was detected only a few times. V gene TRBV12-3 or TRBV12-4 combines with J gene TRBJ2-5; D may be TRBD2 (5 bases). The CDR3 contains 14 residues. The V end was cut by 7 bases, the J end by 5 bases, with 17 bases between. The DNA of the CDR3 is TGTGCCAGCACCAAAAGAGAGGGTGGGGAGACCCAGTACTTC. This sequence encodes CASTKREGGETQYF.

This clonotype was observed a handful of times. The rearrangement joins TRBV12-3 or TRBV12-4 to TRBJ2-7, with D maybe TRBD1 (5 bases). V lost 2 bases and J lost 2, with 13 bases in between. The CDR3 is made up of 15 amino acids. The CDR3 loop is CASSLTPQGAYEQYF. The CDR3 DNA is TGTGCCAGCAGTTTAACCCCCCAGGGCGCCTACGAGCAGTACTTC.

As concerns this clonotype: One base away lies a much larger clone, so this may be a sequencing read error. The rearrangement joins TRBV7-9 to TRBJ1-4, with 7 bases identical to TRBD1. This CDR3 comprises 15 residues. Losses at the gene ends were 1 base for V and 4 bases for J; bases not matched to a gene: 3. CDR1 SEHNR and CDR2 FQNEAQ come from the germline V gene (reference sequence). CDR3 sequence: CASSLGGQDNEKLFF. The CDR3, as DNA: TGTGCCAGCAGCTTAGGCGGACAGGATAATGAAAAACTGTTTTTT.

This clonotype has a count of ten or more. The CDR3 protein is CASSAGVSTEAFF. Written as DNA, the CDR3 is TGCGCCAGCAGCGCGGGAGTCAGCACTGAAGCTTTCTTT. The J gene is TRBJ1-1, the V gene TRBV5-1; D gene ambiguous. The length of the CDR3 is 13 residues. Germline V gene sequence: CDR1 SGHRS, CDR2 YFSETQ. Trimming stripped 4 bases from V and 4 bases from J, with 11 bases between.

This chain uses TRBV29-1 with TRBJ2-1; 13 bases align to TRBD2. Germline CDR1 is SQVTM and CDR2 is ANQGSEA. Losses at the gene ends were 5 bases for V and 8 bases for J; bases not matched to a gene: 12. The CDR3 spans 16 residues. The CDR3 spells CSVCWTSGSGSDEQFF. CDR3 DNA sequence: TGCAGCGTTTGTTGGACTAGCGGGAGTGGTAGCGATGAGCAGTTCTTC.

There are many counts of this clonotype. This chain connects TRBV27 to TRBJ2-1; no clear D gene. From germline, CDR1 is MNHEY and CDR2 SMNVEV (reference sequence). Between the trimmed V and J ends, which lost 4 bases and 8 bases, there was a span of 6 bases. This CDR3 is built from 11 residues. CDR3 bases: TGTGCCAGCAGTTCGAGTTATGAGCAGTTCTTC. Translating it yields CASSSSYEQFF.

The chain joins TRBV20-1 to TRBJ2-7; D gene ambiguous. The CDR3 totals 17 residues. Trimming removed 2 bases from V and 0 bases from J, with 20 bases in between. Germline-derived CDR1 and CDR2 are DFQATT and SNEGSKA (reference sequence). CDR3 coding DNA: TGCAGTGCTAGACATGATCCGACATTCCGGAGCTCCTACGAGCAGTACGTC. This codes for CSARHDPTFRSSYEQYV.

The J gene is TRBJ2-3, the V gene TRBV4-1; D is perhaps TRBD2 (6 bases). Germline CDR1 is MGHRA and CDR2 is YSYEKL. The CDR3 is 16 residues long. The ends were cut back, 0 bases at V and 10 bases at J, with 20 bases in the middle. The CDR3 coding sequence is TGCGCCAGCAGCCAAGATCTTTCGAAGACCGGGAGCGCGCAGTATTTT. Translating it yields CASSQDLSKTGSAQYF.

This chain uses TRBV6-9 with TRBJ2-3; D may be TRBD1 (6 bases). In germline, CDR1 is MNHGY, CDR2 SVAAGI. The CDR3 has 15 residues. V dropped 4 bases and J dropped 4 bases, with 15 bases sitting between them. This CDR3 reads CASSSPQGCSDTQYF. The CDR3, as DNA: TGTGCCAGCAGTTCCCCACAGGGCTGCTCAGATACGCAGTATTTT.

This clonotype was detected ten times or more. V and J are TRBV5-1 and TRBJ2-3, with 9 bases lining up with TRBD2. CDR1 and CDR2 (germline): SGHRS, YFSETQ. This CDR3 has 18 amino acids. The V and J ends lost 0 bases and 0 bases, in that order; junction bases with no gene match: 8. DNA for the CDR3: TGCGCCAGCAGCTTGGATGGGCGGGGGGGCCGGAGCACAGATACGCAGTATTTT. Residues: CASSLDGRGGRSTDTQYF. The whole variable domain, filled in from reference TRBV5-1 and TRBJ2-3, reads KAGVTQTPRYLIKTRGQQVTLSCSPISGHRSVSWYQQTPGQGLQFLFEYFSETQRNKGNFPGRFSGRQFSNSRSEMNVSTLELGDSALYLCASSLDGRGGRSTDTQYFGPGTRLTVL.

This chain links TRBV27 with TRBJ2-1; D not certain. V lost 2 bases and J lost 2, with 10 bases in between. The CDR3 consists of 15 residues. Looked up from germline, CDR1 is MNHEY and CDR2 is SMNVEV (reference sequence). For the CDR3, the DNA is TGTGCCAGCAGTTTAAGGGTAGGACCCTACAATGAGCAGTTCTTC. Amino acids: CASSLRVGPYNEQFF.

J is TRBJ2-2 and V is TRBV27, with D possibly being TRBD1 or TRBD2 (5 bases each). The germline CDR1 and CDR2 sequences are MNHEY and SMNVEV (reference sequence). The CDR3 runs to 13 residues. The V gene lost 4 bases and the J gene lost 9 bases, with 12 bases spanning the gap. DNA for the CDR3: TGTGCCAGCAGTTCCCCCGGGGCAAGGGAGCTGTTTTTT. Translated, it gives CASSSPGARELFF.

V gene TRBV3-1 combines with J gene TRBJ2-1, with D tentatively TRBD1 (5 bases). This CDR3 has 12 residues. The V end was cut by 1 base, the J end by 10 bases, with 8 bases between. Germline CDR1 is LGHDT and CDR2 is YNNKEL (reference sequence). In DNA, the CDR3 is TGTGCCAGCAGCCAAGCTAGGGGCGAGCAGTTCTTC. It encodes CASSQARGEQFF.

The chain carries TRBV6-2 or TRBV6-3 and TRBJ1-1; 7 positions agree with TRBD1. The CDR3 consists of 13 residues. Germline assignment: CDR1 MNHEY and CDR2 SVGEGT. J gave up 5 bases and V 6 bases, and 6 bases lay outside the gene matches. CDR3 region: CASRKDRVTEAFF. The CDR3 region has the DNA TGTGCCAGCAGAAAAGACAGGGTTACTGAAGCTTTCTTT.